This T cell receptor beta chain appears in the sequencing data of a study of shared clonotypes between healthy human individuals. The wider study: Two female and a few male donors aged 18 to 49 were enrolled.

Germline CDR1 is SGHTA and CDR2 is FQGTGA. V shed 0 bases and J shed 6 bases, with 21 bases lying between them. This CDR3 has 18 amino acids. This clone was detected only a few times. Its antigen is not known. Study conclusions and caveats: Sorted-subset sequencing was shown by rarefaction to be incomplete despite large depth. Few donors limited the genetic and exposure-history diversity represented.

Genomic DNA from each subset was divided evenly over several immunoSEQ plates. Here immunoSEQ multiplex PCR was the method, and the copy in TCRdb shows in-frame clones only, minus some. The table lists roughly 2.2 million clones, 90% to 95% of them singletons. Material for sequencing was naive CD4+ T cells from PBMCs. As for subset: CD45RA+ positively selected. The chain has TRBV7-3 and TRBJ2-1, with D tentatively TRBD1 (6 bases). The TCR sequence derives from a young man in good health. Some clones in this sample may be carry-over from other donors' samples. CDR3 coding DNA: TGTGCCAGCAGCTTAACCCCAGGGGCCATCTCAAGAGGCAATGAGCAGTTCTTC. It yields the protein CASSLTPGAISRGNEQFF.